This T cell receptor beta chain was sequenced in a study of cytomegalovirus exposure and HLA in healthy donors. Germline lookup yields CDR1 SGHRS and CDR2 YFSETQ. The CDR3 spans 17 residues. V was pared by 4 bases and J by 5 bases, with 19 bases between. Study conclusions and caveats: More than 15,000 TCR beta sequences were associated with HLA alleles at 0.05 false discovery rate in a later analysis. Highest at DRB1 and lowest at HLA-C, TCR association rates differed among HLA loci in a later analysis. As a later analysis showed, a missense DCLRE1C variant was linked to trimming of TCR beta V- and J-genes.

The PCR employed 60 Vbeta primers together with 13 Jbeta primers. Assay: immunoSEQ multiplex PCR; the TCRdb copy retains only in-frame clones and omits some. Among some 130,000 clones listed, around 80% were seen once. A note on this clone: Its specificity is unknown.

The receptor comes from a man aged 30 to 39 in good health and CMV-seronegative. Sample: PBMCs. V and J are TRBV5-1 and TRBJ1-6; D perhaps matches TRBD1 (5 bases). The CDR3 is CASSPMGGWEDNSPLHF. CDR3 nucleotide sequence: TGCGCCAGCAGCCCCATGGGGGGGTGGGAAGATAATTCACCCCTCCACTTT.